The 28 T cell receptor beta chains below were found in one sample sequenced in a study of beta chain features in type 1 diabetes. The isolated RNA, all of it, was reverse transcribed, so expressed TCRB transcripts were what got sequenced. Generated by immunoSEQ multiplex PCR, the TCRdb table keeps only in-frame clones and is missing some. The sample carries 30,000 to 45,000 clones, around 64% recorded once. The specimen was Tregs from blood. The receptors here all came from a woman aged 25-40 years in good health.

The chain links TRBV6-5 to TRBJ2-7, with TRBD1 identical over 12 bases. CDR3 length: 15 amino acids. The V segment lost 3 bases and the J segment 2 bases; nucleotides outside the gene matches: 2. Germline lookup yields CDR1 MNHEY and CDR2 SVGAGI. The CDR3 region is CASSYRDRGPYEQYF. The CDR3 coding sequence is TGTGCCAGCAGTTATAGGGACAGGGGGCCCTACGAGCAGTACTTC.

The rearrangement uses TRBV5-1 and TRBJ2-7; 9 bases map to TRBD2. This CDR3 is built from 16 residues. From germline, CDR1 is SGHRS and CDR2 YFSETQ. V trimming: 3 bases; J trimming: 1 base; junction bases outside the gene matches: 8. Here the CDR3 DNA reads TGCGCCAGCAGCTCCTATTTAGCGGGAGCGTCCTACGAGCAGTACTTC. Translating it yields CASSSYLAGASYEQYF.

The rearrangement links TRBV2 to TRBJ1-1, with 9 bases identical to TRBD1. Germline CDR1 reads SNHLY; CDR2 reads FYNNEI. This CDR3 contains 13 residues. Trimming cost V 6 bases and J 5 bases; bases outside gene matches: 4. The DNA for the CDR3 is TGTGCCAGCAGACAGGGGGCAGGTACTGAAGCTTTCTTT. Amino acids: CASRQGAGTEAFF.

The chain links TRBV15 to TRBJ2-5; 7 bases map to TRBD1. The CDR3 extends over 14 amino acids. Trimming took 4 bases from V and 5 from J; bases not matched to a gene: 7. The germline V gene has CDR1 LNHNV and CDR2 YYDKDF (reference sequence). The CDR3 loop reads CATSTTGARETQYF. The CDR3 nucleotides read TGTGCCACCAGCACCACAGGGGCTCGGGAGACCCAGTACTTC.

This chain links TRBV27 with TRBJ2-7; TRBD1 is a possible D gene (7 bases). Deletions cut 8 bases from V and 5 bases from J, with 16 bases between. The CDR3 consists of 13 residues. Germline lookup yields CDR1 MNHEY and CDR2 SMNVEV (reference sequence). CDR3 DNA sequence: TGTGCCAGCTCTCCCGCAGGGGGGAACGAGCAGTACTTC. This translates into CASSPAGGNEQYF.

V and J are TRBV7-9 and TRBJ2-3, with no clear D. Germline lookup yields CDR1 SEHNR and CDR2 FQNEAQ (reference sequence). Trimming stripped 3 bases from V and 3 bases from J, with 7 bases between. The CDR3 is 13 amino acids. The CDR3 DNA reads as TGTGCCAGCAGCTTTTCAGGAACAGATACGCAGTATTTT. This gives the protein CASSFSGTDTQYF.

The chain links TRBV18 to TRBJ2-1; TRBD2 matches 9 bases. Germline lookup yields CDR1 KGHSH and CDR2 LQKENI. With 3 bases clipped from V and 0 bases from J, the junction kept 6 bases outside the gene matches. There are 17 residues in the CDR3. The DNA for the CDR3 is TGTGCCAGCTCACCGATAGCGGGAGCCCACTCCTACAATGAGCAGTTCTTC. Translated: CASSPIAGAHSYNEQFF.

The chain has TRBV27 and TRBJ2-3; TRBD2 agrees at 8 bases. This CDR3 comprises 13 residues. V gave up 6 bases and J gave up 4 bases; unmatched junction bases: 3. Per the germline V gene, CDR1 is MNHEY and CDR2 is SMNVEV (reference sequence). In DNA form, the CDR3 reads TGTGCCAGCAGCCGGGAGGGGGCAGATACGCAGTATTTT. It codes for CASSREGADTQYF.

Comment on this clone: At one end, the junction sequence differs from germline, possibly due to a read error. This chain links TRBV7-7 with TRBJ2-5, with D possibly matching TRBD1 (6 bases). The germline CDR1 and CDR2 sequences are SSHAT and FNYEAQ (reference sequence). The CDR3 consists of 13 residues. DNA for the CDR3: TGTGCTAGCAGCGGACAGTATCAAGAGACCCAGTACTTC. This codes for CASSGQYQETQYF.

The rearrangement uses TRBV5-6 and TRBJ2-3, with TRBD2 matching over 9 bases. Trimming removed 0 bases from V and 4 bases from J; junction bases left unmatched: 3. Germline V gives CDR1 SGHDT, CDR2 YYEEEE. The CDR3 length is 15 residues. DNA for the CDR3: TGTGCCAGCAGCTTGGGAGCGGGAGGAGCAGATACGCAGTATTTT. Residues: CASSLGAGGADTQYF.

The CDR3 here is CASSPRQGFRFEQYF. The CDR3 region has the DNA TGTGCCAGCTCACCACGGCAGGGTTTCCGTTTCGAGCAGTACTTC. V usage is TRBV18 and J usage is TRBJ2-7; D may be TRBD1 (5 bases). The V and J ends lost 1 base and 6 bases respectively, with 16 bases between them. The CDR3 is made up of 15 amino acids. Germline V gene sequence: CDR1 KGHSH, CDR2 LQKENI.

The chain is built from TRBV18 and TRBJ2-7; tentatively, D is TRBD2 (6 bases). This CDR3 comprises 15 residues. In germline, CDR1 is KGHSH, CDR2 LQKENI. With 2 bases removed from V and 7 bases from J, the gap between germline ends came to 18 bases. CDR3 DNA: TGTGCCAGCTCACCAGGGAGCGGAGGGCGGTGGGAGCAGTACTTC. This gives the protein CASSPGSGGRWEQYF.

The V gene is TRBV6-5, the J gene TRBJ2-1; 8 bases are a match to TRBD2. Germline CDR1 reads MNHEY; CDR2 reads SVGAGI. Trimming took 5 bases from V and 0 from J; bases not matched to a gene: 3. CDR3 length: 15 residues. The CDR3, as DNA: TGTGCCAGCAGTGCCAGCGGGAGCTCCTACAATGAGCAGTTCTTC. Protein: CASSASGSSYNEQFF.

Note on this clone: At one end the junction does not follow the germline gene, possibly because of a read error. The CDR3 loop is CASKWRDLEDNGQFF. The DNA of the CDR3 is TGTGCCAGCAAATGGCGGGACCTCGAGGACAATGGGCAGTTCTTC. The chain joins TRBV28 to TRBJ2-1, with a tentative D call TRBD2 (6 bases). The CDR3 runs 15 residues. CDR1 is MDHEN, CDR2 SYDVKM, per germline.

The table lists this clone with a few counts. V and J are TRBV7-2 and TRBJ2-6; D possibly corresponds to TRBD1 (6 bases). V was cut by 6 bases and J by 2 bases, with 11 bases left in between. Germline V gene sequence: CDR1 SGHTA, CDR2 FQGNSA. This CDR3 region has 15 residues. The CDR3 region is CASRYRDTGANVLTF. CDR3 bases: TGTGCCAGCAGATACAGGGATACTGGGGCCAACGTCCTGACTTTC.

The chain uses TRBV2 and TRBJ2-7; maybe TRBD1 (6 bases). Germline CDR1 and CDR2: SNHLY and FYNNEI. Between the trimmed V and J ends, which lost 6 bases and 5 bases, there was a span of 17 bases. This CDR3 comprises 14 residues. Here the CDR3 reads CASRARTAVNEQYF. The CDR3 DNA is TGTGCCAGCAGAGCTAGGACAGCTGTCAACGAGCAGTACTTC.

V is TRBV7-8 and J is TRBJ2-7, with TRBD1 identical over 7 bases. This CDR3 is 21 amino acids long. Germline CDR1 SGHVS, CDR2 FQNEAQ. The ends lost 3 bases at V and 7 bases at J; junction bases unmatched: 30. CDR3 DNA sequence: TGTGCCAGCAGCTTTATCTCCCTGACAGGGCCAGCCTCGACAACTACGGAGGAGCAGTACTTC. Amino acids: CASSFISLTGPASTTTEEQYF.

This clone turned up a few times. The chain couples TRBV9 to TRBJ2-1; D perhaps matches TRBD1 (6 bases). The CDR3 totals 15 residues. Trimming stripped 0 bases from V and 4 bases from J, with 11 bases between. Germline V gene lookup returns CDR1 SGDLS and CDR2 YYNGEE. CDR3 amino acids: CASSVEGDDYNEQFF. CDR3 DNA sequence: TGTGCCAGCAGCGTAGAGGGGGACGATTACAATGAGCAGTTCTTC.

This chain joins TRBV7-2 and TRBJ2-7; TRBD2 matches 11 bases. CDR1 is SGHTA, CDR2 FQGNSA, per germline. After removal of 4 bases from V and 0 bases from J, the junction contained 5 bases not matched to a gene. The CDR3 runs 16 residues. The CDR3 nucleotides read TGTGCCAGCAGCTCCCGACTAGCGGGAACCTCCTACGAGCAGTACTTC. Its translation: CASSSRLAGTSYEQYF.

The rearrangement joins TRBV5-1 to TRBJ2-7; 12 positions match TRBD1. The CDR3 is 16 amino acids. CDR1 and CDR2 (germline): SGHRS, YFSETQ. J was trimmed by 4 bases and V by 3 bases; bases with no gene match: 8. The chain's CDR3 is CASSWGDRGRRYEQYF. The CDR3 DNA reads TGCGCCAGCAGCTGGGGGGACAGGGGGCGACGGTACGAGCAGTACTTC.

This clone came up a few times. The J gene is TRBJ2-3, the V gene TRBV5-1; 11 positions agree with TRBD1. CDR1 is SGHRS, CDR2 YFSETQ, per germline. The CDR3 is 15 amino acids. V lost 4 bases, J lost 5 bases, and 6 bases stayed unmatched. CDR3 DNA: TGCGCCAGCAGCGCGGACAGGGGGCGCGGAGATACGCAGTATTTT. This gives the protein CASSADRGRGDTQYF.

The CDR3 loop reads CASHPTLISGRPGGTQYF. The CDR3 nucleotides read TGTGCCAGCCATCCCACTTTAATTAGCGGGAGACCGGGCGGTACGCAGTATTTT. V usage is TRBV7-9 and J usage is TRBJ2-3; 9 bases map to TRBD2. Germline lookup yields CDR1 SEHNR and CDR2 FQNEAQ (reference sequence). This CDR3 spans 18 amino acids. V lost 8 bases and J lost 8; bases outside the gene matches: 23.

The chain combines TRBV7-2 with TRBJ2-7; 15 nucleotides line up with TRBD2. CDR1 is SGHTA and CDR2 is FQGNSA in the germline V gene. The junction had 2 bases not matched to a gene; V was cut back by 5 bases and J by 6 bases. There are 14 residues in the CDR3. Here the CDR3 reads CASSTGLAGGEQYF. The CDR3 DNA sequence: TGTGCCAGCAGCACGGGACTAGCGGGAGGCGAGCAGTACTTC.

This clone was detected only a few times. The rearrangement joins TRBV11-3 to TRBJ2-5; 11 bases match TRBD1. CDR3 length: 14 amino acids. CDR1 is SGHNT, CDR2 YENEEA, per germline. Trimming took 5 bases from V and 5 from J; bases not matched to a gene: 4. Here the CDR3 DNA reads TGTGCCAGCAGCCGGACAGGGGGCGCGGAGACCCAGTACTTC. This codes for CASSRTGGAETQYF. Complete variable domain (other parts from reference TRBV11-3 and TRBJ2-5): EAGVVQSPRYKIIEKKQPVAFWCNPISGHNTLYWYLQNLGQGPELLIRYENEEAVDDSQLPKDRFSAERLKGVDSTLKIQPAELGDSAVYLCASSRTGGAETQYFGPGTRLLVL.

This clone is deemed medium-sized. The gene calls are TRBV7-9 and TRBJ1-4, with a weak D call TRBD1 (5 bases). Germline lookup yields CDR1 SEHNR and CDR2 FQNEAQ (reference sequence). V was clipped by 5 bases and J by 0 bases, with 19 bases between them. The CDR3 loop spans 18 amino acids. For the CDR3, the DNA is TGTGCCAGCAGCCCCCGTCCGGGGGAGGAGGCAACTAATGAAAAACTGTTTTTT. Encoded protein: CASSPRPGEEATNEKLFF.

V and J are TRBV6-6 and TRBJ2-7; D is unresolved. The CDR3 sequence is 15 residues long. V gave up 5 bases and J gave up 0 bases, with 14 bases separating them. Germline-derived CDR1 and CDR2 are MNHNY and SVGAGI (reference sequence). This chain's CDR3 is CASSVLQDGSYEQYF. The CDR3 DNA sequence: TGTGCCAGCAGTGTCCTTCAGGATGGCTCCTACGAGCAGTACTTC.

V usage is TRBV18 and J usage is TRBJ2-3; D may be TRBD1 (6 bases). Trimming cost V 3 bases and J 2 bases, with 15 bases left between them. CDR3 length equals 16 residues. The germline V gene has CDR1 KGHSH and CDR2 LQKENI. CDR3 residues: CASSPPLGGATDTQYF. The DNA of the CDR3 is TGTGCCAGCTCACCTCCCCTAGGGGGAGCCACAGATACGCAGTATTTT.

The rearrangement links TRBV4-1 to TRBJ2-1; 13 nucleotides align to TRBD2. V lost 4 bases to trimming and J lost 5 bases; unmatched junction nucleotides: 8. The germline gives CDR1 MGHRA, CDR2 YSYEKL. The CDR3 sequence is 17 residues long. Here the CDR3 DNA reads TGCGCCAGCAGCCGCGACCCGGGACTAGCGGGAAACAATGAGCAGTTCTTC. This gives the protein CASSRDPGLAGNNEQFF.